This T cell receptor (beta chain) was documented in a study of cytomegalovirus exposure and HLA in healthy donors. 13 Jbeta primers and 60 Vbeta primers were used for the PCR. Original analysis: Around 80 million unique TCR beta chains, around 11 million of them shared, were counted by a later analysis. Here immunoSEQ multiplex PCR was the method, and the copy in TCRdb shows in-frame clones only, minus some. The V and J calls and the clone size are those of that table, but D and trimming were determined from the DNA. The data show 120,000 or so clones, with 65% to 80% seen just once and 6.2% held by the top ten. The V gene's germline CDR1 is MRHNA and CDR2 SNTAGT. V shed 6 bases and J shed 3 bases, with 18 bases lying between them. This CDR3 region has 16 residues. General study results and limits: Prediction of most subjects' HLA-A and HLA-B alleles by TCR beta sequences was reportedly accurate. In the analysis, some V segments, TRBV6-2 and TRBV6-3 included, were excluded as indistinguishable.

As for this clone: Its cognate antigen is unknown.

Sequencing was done on a sample of PBMCs. The TCR originated in a man aged 30 to 45 in good health and CMV-seropositive. The J gene is TRBJ1-5, the V gene TRBV6-4; the D gene is possibly TRBD1 (5 bases). The DNA for the CDR3 is TGTGCCAGCAGAACTGGACACTTATTCCTCAATCAGCCCCAGCATTTT. Protein sequence: CASRTGHLFLNQPQHF.